The 4 T cell receptor beta chains below come from one sample, sequenced in a study of T-cell memory formation after mild COVID-19 (dated by TCRdb to the early 2020s). The protocol used for the library was 5' RACE. TCRdb names Illumina NovaSeq 6000 as the instrument used. TCRdb passed the public sequencing reads through fastp at Q25 and MiXCR, retaining productive beta sequences. Every entry covers one CDR3 protein and lists the most common genes and DNA from its rows. Counted in this sample were 500,000 to 550,000 distinct CDR3 sequences; around 21% of them appeared once. Together, the top ten hold around 13% of the sample. Sequencing was done on a sample of PBMCs or a T cell subset sorted from them (not recorded which). These receptor sequences come from an adult woman who had mild COVID-19 (a few samples of this study predate the infection). The sample titles of this study are shuffled in the database, so cell type and time point are left out; the donor was told from shared clones.

The CDR3 nucleotides read TGCAGCGTTGAGACGGACATCTCTGGAAACACCATATATTTT. Its translation is CSVETDISGNTIYF. The chain is built from TRBV29-1 and TRBJ1-3; tentatively, D is TRBD1 (5 bases). The germline V and J ends were trimmed by 3 bases and 0 bases, with 9 bases remaining between them. Germline V gene data show CDR1 as SQVTM and CDR2 as ANQGSEA. The CDR3 is 14 residues long. The full variable domain, completed using reference TRBV29-1 and TRBJ1-3, is SAVISQKPSRDICQRGTSLTIQCQVDSQVTMMFWYRQQPGQSLTLIATANQGSEATYESGFVIDKFPISRPNLTFSTLTVSNMSPEDSSIYLCSVETDISGNTIYFGEGSWLTVV.

There are a few counts of this clonotype. The V gene is TRBV5-1, the J gene TRBJ2-2; the match to TRBD2 covers 10 bases. The CDR3 is made up of 16 amino acids. V lost 4 bases, J lost 1 base, and 4 bases stayed unmatched. Germline V CDR1 and CDR2: SGHRS, YFSETQ. CDR3 sequence (DNA): TGCGCCAGCAGCAGAGTAGCGGGAGGGAACACCGGGGAGCTGTTTTTT. Its translation is CASSRVAGGNTGELFF.

This clonotype turned up a few times. This chain connects TRBV20-1 to TRBJ2-7, with 13 bases matching TRBD2. Trimming took 0 bases from V and 7 from J; bases not matched to a gene: 9. The germline CDR1 and CDR2 sequences are DFQATT and SNEGSKA (reference sequence). CDR3 size: 16 residues. The CDR3 region has the DNA TGCAGTGCTAGAGACCGAGGACTAGCGGGAGTAGGTGAGCAGTACTTC. Its translation is CSARDRGLAGVGEQYF.

J is TRBJ1-1 and V is TRBV11-2; D is unclear. The germline CDR1 and CDR2 sequences are SGHAT and FQNNGV. This CDR3 is built from 14 residues. Trimming took 3 bases from V and 7 from J, leaving 15 bases between them. The CDR3 sequence is CASSFFLRYSEAFF. The CDR3 DNA is TGTGCCAGCAGCTTCTTTCTTCGTTACAGTGAAGCTTTCTTT.